This T cell receptor (beta chain) came from a study of T-cell memory formation after mild COVID-19. The study's findings and limits: Contracting CD4+ clones lay largely in CM and EM, with CD8+ ones residing in EMRA. The pre-infection memory compartment contained some responding clones, suggesting cross-reactive memory joined. Clones from the second wave (peaking day 37) had unconfirmed SARS-CoV-2 specificity.

From the 5' RACE reads, TCRdb called clonotypes with MiXCR, one entry per CDR3 protein. The table records a few hundred thousand distinct CDR3 sequences, 20% to 25% of them present only once. In its sample, this clonotype was seen many times. Antigen unknown. CDR3 size: 15 residues. The receptor's source is a man aged 18 to 29 who had mild COVID-19 (a few samples of this study predate the infection). Cell type and time point are not known. The rearrangement uses TRBV21-1 and TRBJ1-2; whether TRBD1, the table's D call, matches the DNA was not checked. TRBV21-1 is shown as a pseudogene. The sequenced sample was PBMCs or a T cell subset sorted from them (not recorded which). CDR3 sequence (DNA): TGTGCCAGCCCGCGCTCGCCAGGGGCCGCCTATGGCTACACCTTC. Translated: CASPRSPGAAYGYTF.